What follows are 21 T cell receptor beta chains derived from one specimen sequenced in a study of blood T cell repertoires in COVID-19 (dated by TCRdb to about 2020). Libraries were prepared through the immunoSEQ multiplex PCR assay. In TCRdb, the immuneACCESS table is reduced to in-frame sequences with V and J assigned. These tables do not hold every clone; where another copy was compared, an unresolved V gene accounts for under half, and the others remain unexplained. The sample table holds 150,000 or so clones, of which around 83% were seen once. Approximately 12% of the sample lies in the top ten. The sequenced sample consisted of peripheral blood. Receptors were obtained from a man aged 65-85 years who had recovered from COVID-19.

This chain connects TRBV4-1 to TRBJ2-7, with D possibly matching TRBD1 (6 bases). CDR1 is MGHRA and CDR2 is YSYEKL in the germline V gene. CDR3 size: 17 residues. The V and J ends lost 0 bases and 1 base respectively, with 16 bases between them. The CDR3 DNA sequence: TGCGCCAGCAGCCAAGATTTTAGGACAGACGGTTCCTACGAGCAGTACTTC. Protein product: CASSQDFRTDGSYEQYF.

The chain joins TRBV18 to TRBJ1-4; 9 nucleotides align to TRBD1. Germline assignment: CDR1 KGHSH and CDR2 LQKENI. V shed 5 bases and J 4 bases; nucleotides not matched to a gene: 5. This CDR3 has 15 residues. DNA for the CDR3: TGTGCCAGCTCAACCGGGACAGGGATTAATGAAAAACTGTTTTTT. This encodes CASSTGTGINEKLFF.

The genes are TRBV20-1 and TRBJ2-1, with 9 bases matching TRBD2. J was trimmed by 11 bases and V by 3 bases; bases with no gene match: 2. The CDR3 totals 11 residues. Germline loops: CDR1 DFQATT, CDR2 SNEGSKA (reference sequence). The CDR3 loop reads CSARTSGQQFF. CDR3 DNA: TGCAGTGCTAGGACTAGCGGCCAGCAGTTCTTC.

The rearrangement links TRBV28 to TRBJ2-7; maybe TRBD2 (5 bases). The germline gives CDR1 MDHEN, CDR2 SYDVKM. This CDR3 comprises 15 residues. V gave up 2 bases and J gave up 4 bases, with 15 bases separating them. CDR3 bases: TGTGCCAGCAGTTTACCTACTAGTAATACTTACGAGCAGTACTTC. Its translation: CASSLPTSNTYEQYF.

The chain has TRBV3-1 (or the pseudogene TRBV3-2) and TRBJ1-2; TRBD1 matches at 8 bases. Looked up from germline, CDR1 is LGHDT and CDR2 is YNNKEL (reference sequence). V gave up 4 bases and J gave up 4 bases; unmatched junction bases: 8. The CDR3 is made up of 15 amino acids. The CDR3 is CASSPWTGSGYGYTF. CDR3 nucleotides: TGTGCCAGCAGCCCCTGGACAGGGAGCGGCTATGGCTACACCTTC.

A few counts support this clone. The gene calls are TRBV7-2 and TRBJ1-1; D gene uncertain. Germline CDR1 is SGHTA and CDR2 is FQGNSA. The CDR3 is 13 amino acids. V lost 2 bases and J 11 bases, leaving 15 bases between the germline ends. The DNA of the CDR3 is TGTGCCAGCAGCTTATCTGAGGGCAGGAACGCTTTCTTT. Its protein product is CASSLSEGRNAFF.

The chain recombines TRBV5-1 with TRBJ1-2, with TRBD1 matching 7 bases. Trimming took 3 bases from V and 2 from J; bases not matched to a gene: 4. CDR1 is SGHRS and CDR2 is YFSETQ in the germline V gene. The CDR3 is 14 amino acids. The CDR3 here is CASSYRGANYGYTF. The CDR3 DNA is TGCGCCAGCAGCTACAGGGGTGCAAACTATGGCTACACCTTC.

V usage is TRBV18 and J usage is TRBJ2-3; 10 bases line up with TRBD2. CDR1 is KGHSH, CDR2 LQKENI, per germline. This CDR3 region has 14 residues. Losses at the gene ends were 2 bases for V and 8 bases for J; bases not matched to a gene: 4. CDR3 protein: CASSPKLAGATQYF. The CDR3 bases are TGTGCCAGCTCACCAAAGCTAGCGGGGGCTACGCAGTATTTT.

The chain's CDR3 is CASSQDNIREMDTEAFF. The CDR3 DNA reads as TGCGCCAGCAGCCAAGATAACATTCGGGAGATGGACACTGAAGCTTTCTTT. This rearrangement joins TRBV4-1 to TRBJ1-1; D is unclear. The V gene lost 0 bases and the J gene lost 3 bases, with 17 bases spanning the gap. The CDR3 has 17 amino acids. Per the germline V gene, CDR1 is MGHRA and CDR2 is YSYEKL.

CDR3 sequence reads: CASSSREETQYF. As DNA, the CDR3 is TGCGCCAGCAGCTCGAGGGAAGAGACCCAGTACTTC. V usage is TRBV5-1 and J usage is TRBJ2-5; TRBD2 is a possible D gene (5 bases). The CDR3 covers 12 residues. Per germline, CDR1 SGHRS and CDR2 YFSETQ. Trimming stripped 3 bases from V and 3 bases from J, with 6 bases between.

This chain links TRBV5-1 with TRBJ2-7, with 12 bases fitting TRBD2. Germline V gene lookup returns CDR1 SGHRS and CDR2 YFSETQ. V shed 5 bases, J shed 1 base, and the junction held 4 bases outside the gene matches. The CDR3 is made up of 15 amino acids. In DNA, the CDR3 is TGCGCCAGCAGATACGGACTAGCGGGATCCTACGAGCAGTACTTC. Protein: CASRYGLAGSYEQYF.

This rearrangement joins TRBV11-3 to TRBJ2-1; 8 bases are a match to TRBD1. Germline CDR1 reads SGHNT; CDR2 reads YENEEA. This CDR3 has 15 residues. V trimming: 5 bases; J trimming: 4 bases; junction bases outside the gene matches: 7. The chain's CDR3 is CASSPQGAGYNEQFF. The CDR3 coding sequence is TGTGCCAGCAGCCCCCAGGGGGCGGGGTACAATGAGCAGTTCTTC.

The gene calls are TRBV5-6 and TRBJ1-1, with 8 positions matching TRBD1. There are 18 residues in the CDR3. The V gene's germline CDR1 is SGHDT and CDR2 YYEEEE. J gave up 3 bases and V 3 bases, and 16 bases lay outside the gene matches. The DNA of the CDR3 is TGTGCCAGCAGCTACACCTGGGGACAGGCCCATTGGGACACTGAAGCTTTCTTT. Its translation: CASSYTWGQAHWDTEAFF.

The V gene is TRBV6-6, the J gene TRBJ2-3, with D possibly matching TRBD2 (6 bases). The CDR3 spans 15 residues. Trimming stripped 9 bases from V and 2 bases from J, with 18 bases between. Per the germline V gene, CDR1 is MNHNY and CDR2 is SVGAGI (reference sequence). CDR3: CASFLGAGTTDTQYF. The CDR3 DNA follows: TGTGCCAGTTTTTTAGGTGCGGGGACCACAGATACGCAGTATTTT.

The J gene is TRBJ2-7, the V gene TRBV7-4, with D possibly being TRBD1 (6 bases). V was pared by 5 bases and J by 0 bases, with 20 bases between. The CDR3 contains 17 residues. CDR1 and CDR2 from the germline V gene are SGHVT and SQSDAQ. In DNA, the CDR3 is TGTGCCAGCAGCCACCACCCGCGGACAGCCCCCTCCTACGAGCAGTACTTC. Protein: CASSHHPRTAPSYEQYF.

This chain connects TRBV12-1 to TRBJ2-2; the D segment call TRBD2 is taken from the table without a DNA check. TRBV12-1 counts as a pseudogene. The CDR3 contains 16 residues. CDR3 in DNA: TGTGCCAGCAGCTTTCGGAAGGCGGGAGACACCGGGGAGCTGTTTTTT. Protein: CASSFRKAGDTGELFF.

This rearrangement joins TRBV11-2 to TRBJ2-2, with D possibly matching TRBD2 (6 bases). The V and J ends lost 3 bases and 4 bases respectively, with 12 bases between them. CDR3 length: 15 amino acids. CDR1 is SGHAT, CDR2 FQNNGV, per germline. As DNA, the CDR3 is TGTGCCAGCAGCTTCGGCGGGACGCTCACCGGGGAGCTGTTTTTT. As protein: CASSFGGTLTGELFF. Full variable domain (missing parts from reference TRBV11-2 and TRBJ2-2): EAGVAQSPRYKIIEKRQSVAFWCNPISGHATLYWYQQILGQGPKLLIQFQNNGVVDDSQLPKDRFSAERLKGVDSTLKIQPAKLEDSAVYLCASSFGGTLTGELFFGEGSRLTVL.

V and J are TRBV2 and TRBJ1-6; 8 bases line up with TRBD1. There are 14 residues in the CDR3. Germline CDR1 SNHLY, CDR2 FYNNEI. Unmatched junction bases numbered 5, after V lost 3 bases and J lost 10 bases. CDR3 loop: CASSEARGPSPLHF. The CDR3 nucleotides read TGTGCCAGCAGTGAGGCCAGGGGGCCCTCACCCCTCCACTTT.

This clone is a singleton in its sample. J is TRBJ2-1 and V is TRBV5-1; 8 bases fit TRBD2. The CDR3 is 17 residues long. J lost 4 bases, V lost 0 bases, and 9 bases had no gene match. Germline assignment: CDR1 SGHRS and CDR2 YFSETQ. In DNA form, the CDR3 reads TGCGCCAGCAGCTTGGTAGGACTAGCACATGATTACAATGAGCAGTTCTTC. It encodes CASSLVGLAHDYNEQFF. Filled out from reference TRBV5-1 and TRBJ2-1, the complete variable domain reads KAGVTQTPRYLIKTRGQQVTLSCSPISGHRSVSWYQQTPGQGLQFLFEYFSETQRNKGNFPGRFSGRQFSNSRSEMNVSTLELGDSALYLCASSLVGLAHDYNEQFFGPGTRLTVL.

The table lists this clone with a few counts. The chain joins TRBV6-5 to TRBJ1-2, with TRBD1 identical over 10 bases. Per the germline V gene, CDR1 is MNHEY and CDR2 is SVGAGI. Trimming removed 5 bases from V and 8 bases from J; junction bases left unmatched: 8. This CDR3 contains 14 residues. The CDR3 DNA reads TGTGCCAGCAGTCCCAGACAGGGGGCGAGCGGCTACACCTTC. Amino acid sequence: CASSPRQGASGYTF.

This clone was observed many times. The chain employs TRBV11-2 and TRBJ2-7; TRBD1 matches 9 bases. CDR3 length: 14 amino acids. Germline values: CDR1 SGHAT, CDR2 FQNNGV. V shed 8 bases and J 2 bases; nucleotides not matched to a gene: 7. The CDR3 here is CASDPGQGTYEQYF. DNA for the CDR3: TGTGCCAGCGACCCGGGACAGGGAACCTACGAGCAGTACTTC.